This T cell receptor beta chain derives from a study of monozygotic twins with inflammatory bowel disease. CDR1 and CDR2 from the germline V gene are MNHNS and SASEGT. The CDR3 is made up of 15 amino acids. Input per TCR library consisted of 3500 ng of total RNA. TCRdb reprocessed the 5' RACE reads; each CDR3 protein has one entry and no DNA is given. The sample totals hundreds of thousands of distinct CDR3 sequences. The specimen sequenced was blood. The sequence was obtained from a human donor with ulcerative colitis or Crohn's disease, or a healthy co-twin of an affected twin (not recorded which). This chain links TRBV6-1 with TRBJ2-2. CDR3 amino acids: CASTSGQTNTGELFF.